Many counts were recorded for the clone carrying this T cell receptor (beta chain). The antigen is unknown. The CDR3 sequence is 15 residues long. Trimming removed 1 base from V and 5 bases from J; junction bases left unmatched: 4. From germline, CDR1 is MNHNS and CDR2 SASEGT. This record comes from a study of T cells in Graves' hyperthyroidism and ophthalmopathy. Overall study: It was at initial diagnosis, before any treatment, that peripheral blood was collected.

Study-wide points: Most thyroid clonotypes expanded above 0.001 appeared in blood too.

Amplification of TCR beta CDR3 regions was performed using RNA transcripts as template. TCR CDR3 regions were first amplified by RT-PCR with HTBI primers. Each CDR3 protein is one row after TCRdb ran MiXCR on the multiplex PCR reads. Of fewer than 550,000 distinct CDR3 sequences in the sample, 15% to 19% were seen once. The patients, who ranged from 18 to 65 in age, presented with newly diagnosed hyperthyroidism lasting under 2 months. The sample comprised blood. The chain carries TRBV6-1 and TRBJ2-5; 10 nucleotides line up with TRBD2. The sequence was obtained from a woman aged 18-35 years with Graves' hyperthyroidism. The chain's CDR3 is CASSEEAGGPETQYF. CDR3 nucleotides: TGTGCCAGCAGTGAAGAAGCGGGGGGGCCTGAGACCCAGTACTTC.